This T cell receptor (beta chain) derives from a study of shared clonotypes between healthy human individuals. Turning to the study itself: Ranging from 18 to 49 in age, donors were a couple of women and three men. Overall study findings and caveats: Expectations were that clonotype sharing among donors would be affected by sequencing depth.

This table comes from immunoSEQ multiplex PCR, and its TCRdb copy is limited to in-frame clones, with some not included. The sample includes a few million clones, more than 85% of them seen just once. About this clone itself: What it binds is unknown.

Per germline, CDR1 SGHDN and CDR2 FVKESK. Trimming took off 3 bases at V and 0 bases at J, with 8 bases between the two ends. This CDR3 region has 14 residues. CD45RA+ naive and CD45RA-negative memory subsets were separated from CD4+ cells. This clonotype was obtained from a man between 18 and 35 years old in good health. Some clones in this sample may be carry-over from other donors' samples. Sequencing used naive CD4+ T cells from PBMCs. Sample subset: CD45RA+ positively selected. The chain combines TRBV14 with TRBJ1-1, with D uncertain. The CDR3 reads CASSHLGLNTEAFF. CDR3 nucleotide sequence: TGTGCCAGCAGCCATTTAGGGTTGAACACTGAAGCTTTCTTT.